The 17 T cell receptor beta chains given below trace back to one sample, sequenced in a study of chemoradiotherapy in HPV16-positive cancers. Clones were sequenced by immunoSEQ multiplex PCR, and TCRdb holds only the in-frame ones, with some missing. This table has approximately 470 clones, 85% to 90% appearing once. This sample comprised tumor tissue, obtained from a patient who underwent chemoradiotherapy. These receptors all stem from a human donor with HPV-associated anogenital cancer.

The chain has TRBV29-1 and TRBJ2-3, with D tentatively TRBD2 (6 bases). The CDR3 spans 13 residues. In germline, CDR1 is SQVTM, CDR2 ANQGSEA. The V end was cut by 2 bases, the J end by 4 bases, with 10 bases between. The CDR3 DNA sequence: TGCAGCGTTGAAAGCGGGTCGGCAGATACGCAGTATTTT. It translates to CSVESGSADTQYF.

J is TRBJ2-7 and V is TRBV7-8, with 9 nucleotides matching TRBD2. Germline values: CDR1 SGHVS, CDR2 FQNEAQ. The CDR3 consists of 16 residues. The V segment lost 8 bases and the J segment 4 bases; nucleotides outside the gene matches: 15. The CDR3 bases are TGTGCCAGCCGGGTTAGGGGCAGCGGGAGGTTGTACGAGCAGTACTTC. The encoded protein is CASRVRGSGRLYEQYF.

The rearrangement joins TRBV10-3 to TRBJ2-3; the match to TRBD2 covers 7 bases. The V and J ends lost 0 bases and 5 bases, in that order; junction bases with no gene match: 8. The V gene's germline CDR1 is ENHRY and CDR2 SYGVKD. The CDR3 covers 16 residues. The CDR3 region is CAISESEGGTIDTQYF. The CDR3 DNA sequence: TGTGCCATCAGTGAGTCGGAGGGAGGGACGATAGATACGCAGTATTTT.

The chain's CDR3 is CASSLGTGTTYEQYF. The CDR3 DNA sequence: TGTGCCAGCAGCTTAGGGACAGGGACAACCTACGAGCAGTACTTC. This rearrangement joins TRBV11-1 to TRBJ2-7, with TRBD1 matching over 8 bases. The CDR3 is 15 amino acids. Germline-derived CDR1 and CDR2 are SGHAT and FQDESV (reference sequence). With V trimmed by 1 base and J by 2 bases, 4 bases remained unmatched.

This chain links TRBV5-1 with TRBJ1-2; 9 nucleotides match TRBD1. V shed 1 base and J 3 bases; nucleotides not matched to a gene: 7. In germline, CDR1 is SGHRS, CDR2 YFSETQ. CDR3 size: 16 residues. Written as DNA, the CDR3 is TGCGCCAGCAGCTTGAGTCCGGGACAGGGAGACTATGGCTACACCTTC. This translates into CASSLSPGQGDYGYTF.

The V and J genes are TRBV2 and TRBJ2-2; D may correspond to TRBD1 or TRBD2 (5 bases each). The length of the CDR3 is 15 residues. The germline V and J ends were trimmed by 7 bases and 0 bases, with 12 bases remaining between them. CDR1 is SNHLY, CDR2 FYNNEI, per germline. CDR3 in amino acids: CASIRGTANTGELFF. The CDR3 nucleotides read TGTGCCAGCATTAGAGGGACGGCGAACACCGGGGAGCTGTTTTTT.

This chain joins TRBV19 and TRBJ2-7, with D unresolved. Germline V gene sequence: CDR1 LNHDA, CDR2 SQIVND (reference sequence). Trimming left V 3 bases short and J 2 bases short, with 11 bases between. The CDR3 contains 14 residues. CDR3 sequence: CASSIRQTTYEQYF. For the CDR3, the DNA is TGTGCCAGTAGTATTCGGCAGACAACCTACGAGCAGTACTTC.

The V call is TRBV30, the J call TRBJ1-3, with 12 nucleotides matching TRBD1. With V trimmed by 8 bases and J by 2 bases, 7 bases remained unmatched. Germline CDR1 GTSNPN, CDR2 SVGIG (reference sequence). The CDR3 length is 15 residues. The CDR3 DNA follows: TGTGCCGGTAGGGACAGGGGGCTCACTGGAAACACCATATATTTT. Translated: CAGRDRGLTGNTIYF. Full variable domain (rest looked up from reference TRBV30 and TRBJ1-3): SQTIHQWPATLVQPVGSPLSLECTVEGTSNPNLYWYRQAAGRGLQLLFYSVGIGQISSEVPQNLSASRPQDRQFILSSKKLLLSDSGFYLCAGRDRGLTGNTIYFGEGSWLTVV.

The chain links TRBV4-3 to TRBJ1-4, with 7 positions matching TRBD1. V lost 0 bases, J lost 6 bases, and 7 bases stayed unmatched. The germline V gene encodes CDR1 LGHNA and CDR2 YSLEER. There are 16 residues in the CDR3. CDR3 sequence reads: CASSQDHLQGDEKLFF. The CDR3 DNA reads as TGCGCCAGCAGCCAAGACCATCTTCAGGGGGATGAAAAACTGTTTTTT.

The chain links TRBV18 to TRBJ1-1; D might be TRBD1 (5 bases). Trimming left V 3 bases short and J 1 base short, with 9 bases between. Germline CDR1 reads KGHSH; CDR2 reads LQKENI. The CDR3 contains 14 residues. The CDR3 loop is CASSPRDRNTEAFF. The CDR3 DNA follows: TGTGCCAGCTCACCCCGCGACAGGAACACTGAAGCTTTCTTT.

J is TRBJ1-1 and V is TRBV30; the D is unclear. Germline CDR1 reads GTSNPN; CDR2 reads SVGIG (reference sequence). The V and J ends lost 3 bases and 4 bases respectively, with 12 bases between them. The CDR3 contains 13 residues. The DNA of the CDR3 is TGTGCCTGGAGATTTATACAGAGCACTGAAGCTTTCTTT. Its translation: CAWRFIQSTEAFF. Supplemented by reference TRBV30 and TRBJ1-1, the full variable domain reads SQTIHQWPATLVQPVGSPLSLECTVEGTSNPNLYWYRQAAGRGLQLLFYSVGIGQISSEVPQNLSASRPQDRQFILSSKKLLLSDSGFYLCAWRFIQSTEAFFGQGTRLTVV.

V gene TRBV7-3 combines with J gene TRBJ2-3; D might be TRBD2 (6 bases). The CDR3 is 15 residues long. Looked up from germline, CDR1 is SGHTA and CDR2 is FQGTGA. Trimming took 4 bases from V and 0 from J, leaving 11 bases between them. Here the CDR3 DNA reads TGTGCCAGCAGCTCCGGACTAACTAGCACAGATACGCAGTATTTT. Protein sequence: CASSSGLTSTDTQYF.

J is TRBJ2-1 and V is TRBV18; 8 positions agree with TRBD1. The CDR3 covers 16 residues. V was pared by 2 bases and J by 8 bases, with 11 bases of the junction left unmatched. Looked up from germline, CDR1 is KGHSH and CDR2 is LQKENI. CDR3 region: CASSPIYTGGSDEQFF. CDR3 coding DNA: TGTGCCAGCTCACCAATTTATACAGGGGGATCGGATGAGCAGTTCTTC. Full variable domain (rest looked up from reference TRBV18 and TRBJ2-1): NAGVMQNPRHLVRRRGQEARLRCSPMKGHSHVYWYRQLPEEGLKFMVYLQKENIIDESGMPKERFSAEFPKEGPSILRIQQVVRGDSAAYFCASSPIYTGGSDEQFFGPGTRLTVL.

The V and J genes are TRBV5-4 and TRBJ2-6; 7 bases are shared with TRBD2. With 1 base clipped from V and 2 bases from J, the junction kept 3 bases outside the gene matches. CDR1 is SGHNT and CDR2 is YYREEE in the germline V gene (reference sequence). CDR3 length equals 16 residues. The CDR3 region has the DNA TGTGCCAGCAGCTTGATTGGGGGGGCTGGGGCCAACGTCCTGACTTTC. Translating gives CASSLIGGAGANVLTF. Based on the CDR3 plus reference TRBV5-4 and TRBJ2-6, the full variable domain is ETGVTQSPTHLIKTRGQQVTLRCSSQSGHNTVSWYQQALGQGPQFIFQYYREEENGRGNFPPRFSGLQFPNYSSELNVNALELDDSALYLCASSLIGGAGANVLTFGAGSRLTVL.

This clone was detected once. This rearrangement joins TRBV11-2 to TRBJ2-7, with D perhaps matching TRBD1 (6 bases). The CDR3 consists of 13 residues. The germline CDR1 and CDR2 sequences are SGHAT and FQNNGV. Trimming cost V 6 bases and J 1 base, with 10 bases left between them. In DNA, the CDR3 is TGTGCCAGCAGTCTCCAGGGGTCCTACGAGCAGTACTTC. It yields the protein CASSLQGSYEQYF. Based on the CDR3 plus reference TRBV11-2 and TRBJ2-7, the full variable domain is EAGVAQSPRYKIIEKRQSVAFWCNPISGHATLYWYQQILGQGPKLLIQFQNNGVVDDSQLPKDRFSAERLKGVDSTLKIQPAKLEDSAVYLCASSLQGSYEQYFGPGTRLTVT.

The chain carries TRBV7-9 and TRBJ1-2; D remains ambiguous. CDR3 length: 14 residues. From germline, CDR1 is SEHNR and CDR2 FQNEAQ (reference sequence). V lost 3 bases and J lost 0, with 8 bases in between. CDR3 sequence: CASSLDGTNYGYTF. The CDR3 DNA follows: TGTGCCAGCAGCTTGGACGGGACTAACTATGGCTACACCTTC.

The chain carries TRBV2 and TRBJ1-1; TRBD1 matches at 11 bases. The CDR3 is 17 amino acids. Germline assignment: CDR1 SNHLY and CDR2 FYNNEI. J lost 4 bases, V lost 6 bases, and 13 bases had no gene match. The CDR3 DNA reads TGTGCCAGCAGCGATAGGACAGGGGGCTATTCTATCACTGAAGCTTTCTTT. This encodes CASSDRTGGYSITEAFF.